Presented here are 5 T cell receptor beta chains from one specimen sequenced in a study of cytomegalovirus exposure and HLA in healthy donors. PCR was performed using 60 Vbeta and 13 Jbeta primers. Sequenced by immunoSEQ multiplex PCR; TCRdb stores in-frame clones only, minus some. Of hundreds of thousands of clones listed, 75% to 80% are singletons. What was sequenced was PBMCs. The receptors come from a male donor in good health and CMV-seronegative.

The chain carries TRBV27 and TRBJ1-5; unclear D gene. CDR3 length equals 14 residues. Germline V gene lookup returns CDR1 MNHEY and CDR2 SMNVEV (reference sequence). V lost 5 bases and J 0 bases, leaving 8 bases between the germline ends. The CDR3 spells CASSPRDSNQPQHF. In DNA form, the CDR3 reads TGTGCCAGCAGTCCCCGCGATAGCAATCAGCCCCAGCATTTT.

J is TRBJ1-4 and V is TRBV28; 9 bases agree with TRBD1. After removal of 4 bases from V and 7 bases from J, the junction contained 7 bases not matched to a gene. The germline gives CDR1 MDHEN, CDR2 SYDVKM. The CDR3 runs to 15 residues. The CDR3 nucleotides are TGTGCCAGCAGTTCAGGGGGGACAGGGATTGAAAAACTGTTTTTT. As protein: CASSSGGTGIEKLFF.

V and J are TRBV19 and TRBJ2-5; unclear D gene. CDR1 and CDR2 (germline): LNHDA, SQIVND (reference sequence). Deletions cut 5 bases from V and 5 bases from J, with 9 bases between. The CDR3 consists of 12 residues. The chain's CDR3 is CASSRTRETQYF. CDR3 sequence (DNA): TGTGCCAGTAGTCGTACGAGGGAGACCCAGTACTTC.

This chain uses TRBV30 with TRBJ2-7, with 13 bases aligning to TRBD2. This CDR3 has 15 residues. V lost 3 bases and J lost 3; bases outside the gene matches: 5. Germline CDR1 is GTSNPN and CDR2 is SVGIG (reference sequence). CDR3 nucleotide sequence: TGTGCCTGGAGCACTCGGACTAGCGGGGGCTACGAGCAGTACTTC. It encodes CAWSTRTSGGYEQYF.

The CDR3: CASGQGAGGEQYF. In DNA, the CDR3 is TGTGCCTCCGGACAGGGGGCAGGGGGGGAGCAGTACTTC. The J gene is TRBJ2-7, the V gene TRBV19; 11 bases line up with TRBD1. The V gene end was trimmed by 11 bases and the J gene end by 7 bases; junction bases not matched to a gene: 10. Germline loops: CDR1 LNHDA, CDR2 SQIVND (reference sequence). The CDR3 totals 13 residues.